This passage covers 23 T cell receptor beta chains from one sample sequenced in a study of monozygotic twins with inflammatory bowel disease. Following a re-call of the 5' RACE reads, TCRdb has one entry per CDR3 protein and lacks DNA. Its listing shows around 140,000 distinct CDR3 sequences. Sequenced: blood. These receptors originate from a human donor with ulcerative colitis or Crohn's disease, or a healthy co-twin of an affected twin (not recorded which).

The V call is TRBV5-6, the J call TRBJ2-3; no DNA is available, so the TRBD2 call from TCRdb remains unchecked. This CDR3 spans 15 amino acids. Germline V CDR1 and CDR2: SGHDT, YYEEEE. Here the CDR3 reads CASSLGGRRADTQYF.

The genes are TRBV6-6 and TRBJ2-1; with no DNA, the TCRdb D assignment of TRBD1 cannot be verified. The CDR3 sequence is 14 residues long. Germline CDR1 is MNHNY and CDR2 is SVGAGI (reference sequence). The CDR3: CASSPSQGRNEQFF.

The rearrangement joins TRBV11-2 to TRBJ2-2; the TCRdb call, TRBD2, lacks DNA for checking. CDR1 is SGHAT, CDR2 FQNNGV, per germline. The CDR3 length is 16 residues. The CDR3 reads CASILTGGRNAGELFF. Together with reference TRBV11-2 and TRBJ2-2, the CDR3 gives the full variable domain: EAGVAQSPRYKIIEKRQSVAFWCNPISGHATLYWYQQILGQGPKLLIQFQNNGVVDDSQLPKDRFSAERLKGVDSTLKIQPAKLEDSAVYLCASILTGGRNAGELFFGEGSRLTVL.

The V call is TRBV29-1, the J call TRBJ1-1; the D call from TCRdb, TRBD1, cannot be confirmed without DNA. This CDR3 is 14 amino acids long. CDR1 SQVTM and CDR2 ANQGSEA come from the germline V gene. The CDR3 loop is CSVEPGPMNTEAFF.

The J gene is TRBJ2-7, the V gene TRBV5-1; TCRdb designates TRBD2, a call that cannot be tested without DNA. This CDR3 has 18 amino acids. Germline V gene data show CDR1 as SGHRS and CDR2 as YFSETQ. CDR3 amino acids: CASSAGLAGGPPSYEQYF.

The genes are TRBV20-1 and TRBJ2-2. Germline V lookup: CDR1 DFQATT, CDR2 SNEGSKA (reference sequence). The CDR3 contains 14 residues. CDR3 region: CSASQRTNTGELFF.

The V gene is TRBV4-3, the J gene TRBJ2-6; as DNA is missing, the TRBD1 call by TCRdb cannot be tested. This CDR3 comprises 18 residues. The V gene's germline CDR1 is LGHNA and CDR2 YSLEER. The CDR3 sequence: CASSQVTGRTTGANVLTF.

The J gene is TRBJ2-3, the V gene TRBV21-1; TCRdb picks TRBD1, but there is no DNA to check that call. TRBV21-1 is a pseudogene locus. This CDR3 is built from 17 residues. This CDR3 is CASFVAEKGVRTDTQYF.

The chain joins TRBV20-1 to TRBJ2-1; TCRdb calls TRBD2, which cannot be checked without DNA. Germline V gives CDR1 DFQATT, CDR2 SNEGSKA (reference sequence). The CDR3 runs 15 residues. CDR3 residues: CSAREGTSGSNEQFF.

The J gene is TRBJ2-7, the V gene TRBV6-2 or TRBV6-3. The length of the CDR3 is 12 residues. Germline V gene sequence: CDR1 MNHEY, CDR2 SVGEGT. The chain's CDR3 is CASSSYTYEQYF.

V usage is TRBV20-1 and J usage is TRBJ2-7; TCRdb selects TRBD1, and the lack of DNA leaves this call unchecked. CDR3 length: 13 residues. The germline gives CDR1 DFQATT, CDR2 SNEGSKA (reference sequence). The CDR3 here is CSASTQGSYEQYF.

V gene TRBV27 combines with J gene TRBJ1-5; TCRdb selects TRBD1, and the lack of DNA leaves this call unchecked. The CDR3 runs to 13 residues. Per germline, CDR1 MNHEY and CDR2 SMNVEV (reference sequence). CDR3 amino acids: CASKDSRGQPQHF.

J is TRBJ2-2 and V is TRBV25-1; TCRdb proposes TRBD1, but this gene call is untestable without DNA. The CDR3 is 16 residues long. Germline CDR1 reads MGHDK; CDR2 reads SYGVNS. CDR3 loop: CASSDAGAPRFGELFF.

The genes are TRBV5-4 and TRBJ2-5; TCRdb proposes TRBD2, but this gene call is untestable without DNA. Germline V gene lookup returns CDR1 SGHNT and CDR2 YYREEE (reference sequence). There are 16 residues in the CDR3. CDR3 protein: CASSSISAGDGETQYF.

V gene TRBV5-1 combines with J gene TRBJ1-1; TCRdb designates TRBD1, a call that cannot be tested without DNA. The CDR3 is 15 amino acids. From germline, CDR1 is SGHRS and CDR2 YFSETQ. CDR3 in amino acids: CASSLGGGRSTEAFF.

This chain joins TRBV5-4 and TRBJ2-3. The CDR3 covers 15 residues. Germline V CDR1 and CDR2: SGHNT, YYREEE (reference sequence). The CDR3 spells CASSFTGSTTDTQYF.

This chain links TRBV29-1 with TRBJ2-3; there is no DNA to check the TCRdb D call of TRBD2. CDR1 and CDR2 (germline): SQVTM, ANQGSEA. The CDR3 length is 16 residues. The CDR3 here is CSVAPQGLAGPDTQYF.

The chain has TRBV6-1 and TRBJ1-3. Germline assignment: CDR1 MNHNS and CDR2 SASEGT. This CDR3 is built from 14 residues. CDR3 region: CASSKGISGNTIYF.

V usage is TRBV5-5 and J usage is TRBJ1-1; checking the TCRdb D call of TRBD1 is not possible without DNA. The CDR3 has 17 amino acids. Germline V lookup: CDR1 SGHKS, CDR2 YYEKEE (reference sequence). The CDR3 loop reads CASSSPEKEPWNTEAFF.

The rearrangement links TRBV20-1 to TRBJ2-1; TCRdb lists TRBD1, though no DNA is available to test this call. Germline V gene data show CDR1 as DFQATT and CDR2 as SNEGSKA (reference sequence). CDR3 size: 13 residues. CDR3 in amino acids: CSAEQGFHNEQFF.

The CDR3: CAISRLVADTQYF. V and J are TRBV7-2 and TRBJ2-3; TCRdb gives TRBD2 as the D gene, but with no DNA this cannot be confirmed. The length of the CDR3 is 13 residues. Germline CDR1 is SGHTA and CDR2 is FQGNSA.

This chain links TRBV4-1 with TRBJ2-7; TCRdb selects TRBD1, and the lack of DNA leaves this call unchecked. Germline V gene sequence: CDR1 MGHRA, CDR2 YSYEKL. The CDR3 is made up of 15 amino acids. CDR3: CASSQVLGVSGEQYF.

The V and J genes are TRBV28 and TRBJ2-3; as DNA is missing, the TRBD2 call by TCRdb cannot be tested. The CDR3 totals 16 residues. CDR1 and CDR2 from the germline V gene are MDHEN and SYDVKM. The CDR3 here is CATAPRLQGVRDTQYF.